These 17 T cell receptor beta chains were all obtained from the same sample, sequenced in a study of blood T cell repertoires in COVID-19. The repertoire was sequenced with immunoSEQ multiplex PCR; TCRdb's copy has only in-frame clones and lacks some. The top ten clones hold around 5.7% of a sample with some 200,000 clones, just over 85% of them seen once. The sample comprised peripheral blood. Receptors originate from a man older than 75 with acute or convalescent COVID-19.

This chain links TRBV27 with TRBJ2-1; 7 positions match TRBD2. CDR3 length: 17 amino acids. Germline CDR1 and CDR2: MNHEY and SMNVEV (reference sequence). After removal of 2 bases from V and 0 bases from J, the junction contained 7 bases not matched to a gene. In nucleotides, the CDR3 is TGTGCCAGCAGTTTAAGGCAGGGAGGGTACTCCTACAATGAGCAGTTCTTC. Translating gives CASSLRQGGYSYNEQFF.

V usage is TRBV24-1 and J usage is TRBJ2-6, with D possibly matching TRBD1 (6 bases). Per the germline V gene, CDR1 is KGHDR and CDR2 is SFDVKD. Trimming left V 3 bases short and J 1 base short, with 12 bases between. This CDR3 has 17 residues. The CDR3 spells CATSDTRTASGANVLTF. DNA for the CDR3: TGTGCCACCAGTGATACTCGGACAGCATCTGGGGCCAACGTCCTGACTTTC.

This sequence joins TRBV12-2 and TRBJ1-6. TRBV12-2 constitutes a pseudogene. This CDR3 region has 20 residues. CDR3: CASRRLGFRGFPSYNSPLHF. The CDR3 region has the DNA TGTGCAAGTCGCCGCCTGGGGTTTCGGGGTTTCCCCTCCTATAATTCACCCCTCCACTTT.

This clone was detected a few times. The V gene is TRBV14, the J gene TRBJ2-1; TRBD2 is a possible D gene (5 bases). V lost 3 bases and J 7 bases, leaving 7 bases between the germline ends. The CDR3 is 12 amino acids. The germline V gene has CDR1 SGHDN and CDR2 FVKESK. The CDR3 region is CASSHPGNEQFF. As DNA, the CDR3 is TGTGCCAGCAGCCACCCGGGGAATGAGCAGTTCTTC.

CDR3 bases: TGTGCCAGCAGCGTAGAGAGACTAGCGGATAACACAGATACGCAGTATTTT. This codes for CASSVERLADNTDTQYF. The rearrangement uses TRBV9 and TRBJ2-3, with 9 bases that match TRBD2. Germline V lookup: CDR1 SGDLS, CDR2 YYNGEE. This CDR3 comprises 17 residues. J gave up 2 bases and V 0 bases, and 7 bases lay outside the gene matches. Full variable domain (missing parts from reference TRBV9 and TRBJ2-3): DSGVTQTPKHLITATGQRVTLRCSPRSGDLSVYWYQQSLDQGLQFLIQYYNGEERAKGNILERFSAQQFPDLHSELNLSSLELGDSALYFCASSVERLADNTDTQYFGPGTRLTVL.

The CDR3 sequence is CASSLGQISGNTIYF. The DNA for the CDR3 is TGCGCCAGCAGCTTGGGACAGATCTCTGGAAACACCATATATTTT. The chain joins TRBV5-1 to TRBJ1-3; D might be TRBD1 (5 bases). Germline V gene lookup returns CDR1 SGHRS and CDR2 YFSETQ. The CDR3 contains 15 residues. V was trimmed by 0 bases and J by 0 bases, leaving 7 bases between them.

The genes are TRBV30 and TRBJ1-1; 8 nucleotides align to TRBD1. With V trimmed by 1 base and J by 4 bases, 2 bases remained unmatched. Germline CDR1 reads GTSNPN; CDR2 reads SVGIG (reference sequence). The CDR3 sequence is 13 residues long. CDR3 in DNA: TGTGCCTGGAGTGAGGACAGGGTCACTGAAGCTTTCTTT. Protein sequence: CAWSEDRVTEAFF. The full variable domain, completed using reference TRBV30 and TRBJ1-1, is SQTIHQWPATLVQPVGSPLSLECTVEGTSNPNLYWYRQAAGRGLQLLFYSVGIGQISSEVPQNLSASRPQDRQFILSSKKLLLSDSGFYLCAWSEDRVTEAFFGQGTRLTVV.

The chain is built from TRBV30 and TRBJ2-3; a weak D match, TRBD2 (6 bases). The germline V gene has CDR1 GTSNPN and CDR2 SVGIG (reference sequence). V lost 3 bases and J lost 0, with 13 bases in between. The CDR3 runs 15 residues. The CDR3 reads CAWSFGRGSTDTQYF. The CDR3 nucleotides are TGTGCCTGGAGCTTCGGGCGGGGTAGCACAGATACGCAGTATTTT.

This clone was observed a handful of times. Other DNA sequences in the same sample also yield this CDR3. This chain uses TRBV5-5 with TRBJ1-5, with no clear D. Trimming left V 0 bases short and J 4 bases short, with 8 bases between. This CDR3 has 14 amino acids. Germline CDR1 and CDR2: SGHKS and YYEKEE (reference sequence). The CDR3 bases are TGTGCCAGCAGCTTGGAGGAGCGGAATCAGCCCCAGCATTTT. Its translation: CASSLEERNQPQHF.

In this sample, this clone turned up a few times. V usage is TRBV28 and J usage is TRBJ2-2, with D uncertain. In germline, CDR1 is MDHEN, CDR2 SYDVKM. The V end lost 3 bases, the J end lost 5 bases, and 13 bases lay between the germline ends. The CDR3 has 15 amino acids. CDR3 region: CASSFTQRPTGELFF. CDR3 sequence (DNA): TGTGCCAGCAGTTTTACCCAGCGTCCAACCGGGGAGCTGTTTTTT.

V and J are TRBV7-2 and TRBJ2-1; 10 positions match TRBD1. The CDR3 is 17 residues long. The V and J ends lost 5 bases and 0 bases, in that order; junction bases with no gene match: 7. The germline V gene has CDR1 SGHTA and CDR2 FQGNSA. The CDR3 is CASSLRQGASSYNEQFF. The CDR3 region has the DNA TGTGCCAGCAGCCTCCGACAGGGGGCCTCCTCCTACAATGAGCAGTTCTTC.

The chain recombines TRBV6-5 with TRBJ1-1; D is possibly TRBD1 (6 bases). The CDR3 has 14 residues. Per germline, CDR1 MNHEY and CDR2 SVGAGI. The germline V and J ends were trimmed by 3 bases and 1 base, with 9 bases remaining between them. The CDR3 loop is CASSYLTGNTEAFF. In DNA, the CDR3 is TGTGCCAGCAGTTATTTGACAGGGAACACTGAAGCTTTCTTT.

The CDR3 protein is CASSRGQGYEAFF. Here the CDR3 DNA reads TGTGCCAGCAGCCGAGGACAGGGCTACGAAGCTTTCTTT. This chain uses TRBV12-3 or TRBV12-4 with TRBJ1-1; 8 positions match TRBD1. J was trimmed by 8 bases and V by 6 bases; bases with no gene match: 8. The CDR3 extends over 13 amino acids.

This chain uses TRBV6-4 with TRBJ2-1; a possible D gene is TRBD2 (6 bases). V was trimmed by 0 bases and J by 5 bases, leaving 26 bases between them. Germline CDR1 MRHNA, CDR2 SNTAGT. The CDR3 is 20 amino acids. CDR3 coding DNA: TGTGCCAGCAGTGACTCGGGCACCTCGGGAGATAGTAGGATACACAATGAGCAGTTCTTC. Residues: CASSDSGTSGDSRIHNEQFF.

The chain is built from TRBV6-6 and TRBJ1-5; D might be TRBD1 (5 bases). The CDR3 spans 14 residues. The germline V and J ends were trimmed by 6 bases and 3 bases, with 12 bases remaining between them. Germline loops: CDR1 MNHNY, CDR2 SVGAGI (reference sequence). In DNA form, the CDR3 reads TGTGCCAGCAGCACTGACAGATACAATCAGCCCCAGCATTTT. Residues: CASSTDRYNQPQHF.

The chain combines TRBV30 with TRBJ2-4, with D unresolved. The CDR3 runs to 14 residues. The ends were cut back, 4 bases at V and 0 bases at J, with 10 bases in the middle. The germline V gene has CDR1 GTSNPN and CDR2 SVGIG (reference sequence). This chain's CDR3 is CAWNPELAKNIQYF. The CDR3 DNA reads TGTGCCTGGAATCCGGAGCTAGCCAAAAACATTCAGTACTTC. The variable domain in full, completed from reference TRBV30 and TRBJ2-4, reads SQTIHQWPATLVQPVGSPLSLECTVEGTSNPNLYWYRQAAGRGLQLLFYSVGIGQISSEVPQNLSASRPQDRQFILSSKKLLLSDSGFYLCAWNPELAKNIQYFGAGTRLSVL.

The CDR3: CASSRWDRGVEQFF. Written as DNA, the CDR3 is TGTGCCAGCAGCCGCTGGGACAGGGGTGTTGAGCAGTTCTTC. J is TRBJ2-1 and V is TRBV7-2, with 10 bases fitting TRBD1. The CDR3 runs to 14 residues. Germline values: CDR1 SGHTA, CDR2 FQGNSA. V lost 5 bases and J lost 9; bases outside the gene matches: 7. The full variable domain, rest sourced from reference TRBV7-2 and TRBJ2-1, is GAGVSQSPSNKVTEKGKDVELRCDPISGHTALYWYRQSLGQGLEFLIYFQGNSAPDKSGLPSDRFSAERTGGSVSTLTIQRTQQEDSAVYLCASSRWDRGVEQFFGPGTRLTVL.